This TCR beta chain was captured in a study of blood T cell repertoires in COVID-19 (dated by TCRdb to between 2020 and 2021). Turning to the overall study: The collaborator samples originated in the United States, Italy and Spain and spanned the acute and convalescent phases of COVID-19. Subjects who had been exposed to COVID-19, were actively infected with it, or had recovered from it provided the deeply sampled blood TCRbeta repertoires that made up the dataset. The samples were drawn from the first 160 participants of the ongoing ImmuneRACE study and from over a thousand subjects provided by 6 global collaborators. HLA class I and class II types, where available, came from metadata supplied by the sample provider rather than from assay-based typing. Nearly every sample came with metadata listing a de-identified subject ID, COVID-19 status, age in years and sex. The material from the prospective study consisted of cDNA or gDNA derived from T cells, B-cell-depleted T cells, or PBMCs. The repertoires were released in a freely available public database intended as a resource for research on the immune response to SARS-CoV-2. What the work shows at the level of the full study, not this receptor alone: The quantity of clinical and demographic metadata differed by source and by participant and was supplied without curation.

On this clone: It has no known antigen specificity. Per-base qualities were not stored, and no clone one base away is much larger.

Whole blood was collected in K2EDTA tubes by collaborating institutions according to the institutions' own protocols. For TCRbeta analysis, collaborators shipped samples in one of three forms: frozen whole blood, isolated PBMCs, or DNA extracted from either of those sample types. Trimming accounts for 2 bases at V and 4 bases at J, while the number of junction bases matched to no gene is 4. From the cysteine up to the phenylalanine, the CDR3 has a length of 14 residues. The kept DNA is CDR3 alone, 42 bases in frame from the first base. CDR1 and CDR2 (MDHEN, SYDVKM) derive from the germline V gene. TCRbeta CDR3 regions were amplified from genomic DNA by means of the immunoSEQ Assay, a bias-controlled multiplex PCR. In the original analysis: The number of nucleated cells in each sample was estimated by amplification of reference gene primers within the assay. Sequence reads were collapsed and filtered to measure the absolute abundance of every unique TCRbeta CDR3 rearrangement. For each sample, productive Simpson clonality was calculated by taking the square root of Simpson's diversity index across productive rearrangements. Imported from immuneACCESS, the table was reduced by TCRdb to in-frame sequences with V and J called. These copies leave out some clones; in studies compared against another copy, an unresolved V gene accounts for under half, and the cause of the remainder is not known. The DNA gave D and trimming, while V, J and clone size come from that table. The sample yields tens of thousands of clones; more than 80% were counted once. Less than 35% of the sample goes to the ten largest clones.

The source is a man over 45 with active or convalescent COVID-19. Sequenced input: peripheral blood. The chain employs TRBV28 and TRBJ2-5, with 7 middle bases fitting TRBD1. The DNA is as follows: TGTGCCAGCAGTTTACCACAGGGGCGAGAGACCCAGTACTTC. The encoded protein is CASSLPQGRETQYF.